This T cell receptor beta chain stems from a study of blood T cell repertoires in COVID-19. Study information: The United States, Italy and Spain were the sources of the acute and convalescent COVID-19 samples. The analysed material was cDNA or gDNA that came from T cells, B-cell-depleted T cells, or PBMCs.

In the original processing: Estimates of nucleated cell counts were drawn from the amplification of reference gene primers. Clones were sequenced by immunoSEQ multiplex PCR, and TCRdb holds only the in-frame ones, with some missing. V and J calls and clone size follow that table, whereas D and trimming were derived from the DNA. The sample shows about 50,000 clones, around 86% of them seen only once. With 7 bases clipped from V and 5 bases from J, the junction kept 10 bases outside the gene matches. Germline loops: CDR1 MNHEY, CDR2 SVGAGI. This CDR3 is 14 amino acids long. The clonotype comes from an older woman with acute or convalescent COVID-19. The material sequenced was peripheral blood. The gene calls are TRBV6-5 and TRBJ1-1; 7 bases fit TRBD1. The CDR3 reads CASISDRARTEAFF. CDR3 in DNA: TGTGCCAGCATATCCGACAGGGCCCGTACTGAAGCTTTCTTT.